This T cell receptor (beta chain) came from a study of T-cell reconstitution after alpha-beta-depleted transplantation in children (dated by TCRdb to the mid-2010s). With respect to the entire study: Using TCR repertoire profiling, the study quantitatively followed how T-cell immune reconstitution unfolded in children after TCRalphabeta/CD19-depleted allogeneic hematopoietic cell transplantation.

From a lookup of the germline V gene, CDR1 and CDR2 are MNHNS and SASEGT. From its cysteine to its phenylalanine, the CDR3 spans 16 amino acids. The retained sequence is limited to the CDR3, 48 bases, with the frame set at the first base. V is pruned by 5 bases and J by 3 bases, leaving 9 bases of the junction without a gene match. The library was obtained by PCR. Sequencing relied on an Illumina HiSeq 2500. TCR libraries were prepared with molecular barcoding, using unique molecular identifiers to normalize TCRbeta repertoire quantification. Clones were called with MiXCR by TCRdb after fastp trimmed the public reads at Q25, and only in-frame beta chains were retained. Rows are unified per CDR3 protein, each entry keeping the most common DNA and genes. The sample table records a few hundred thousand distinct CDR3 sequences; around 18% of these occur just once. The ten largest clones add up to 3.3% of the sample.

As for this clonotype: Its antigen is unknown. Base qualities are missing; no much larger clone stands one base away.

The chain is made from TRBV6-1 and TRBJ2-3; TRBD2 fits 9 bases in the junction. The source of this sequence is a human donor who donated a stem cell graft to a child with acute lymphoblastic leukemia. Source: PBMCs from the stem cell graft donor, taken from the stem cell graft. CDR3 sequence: CASSIAGAPGTDTQYF. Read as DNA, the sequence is TGTGCCAGCAGTATAGCGGGAGCGCCTGGGACAGATACGCAGTATTTT.